Listed below are T cell receptor beta chains from one sample, sequenced in a study of early T cells in non-severe SARS-CoV-2 infection. TCRdb called the 5' RACE reads again in MiXCR, with one record for every CDR3 protein. The sample lists some 39,000 distinct CDR3 sequences; around 3.6% were seen once. Specimen: whole blood. The receptors come from an adult who was a healthcare worker with PCR-confirmed SARS-CoV-2 infection or an uninfected control (not recorded which). Both conserved end residues are part of each CDR3. The D gene is left open where the match is weak. Clone size is not always given. Where it is, it says once, few, many or a class for expanded clones.

V gene,clone size,D gene,J gene,CDR3 protein,CDR3 DNA
TRBV14,many,-,TRBJ2-3,CASSRWGSSTDTQYF,TGTGCCAGCAGCAGATGGGGATCGAGCACAGATACGCAGTATTTT
TRBV7-9,few,-,TRBJ2-3,CASSLPDTQYF,TGTGCCAGCAGCTTGCCAGATACGCAGTATTTT
TRBV7-3,many,TRBD1,TRBJ2-1,CASSLSQGAYNEQFF,TGTGCCAGCAGCTTATCACAGGGGGCCTACAATGAGCAGTTCTTC
TRBV27,few,-,TRBJ1-4,CASRRGGNEKLFF,TGTGCCAGCAGAAGGGGGGGAAATGAAAAACTGTTTTTT
TRBV3-1,once,TRBD2,TRBJ2-7,CASSHQTGTNFPYVQYF,TGTGCCAGCAGCCACCAAACCGGGACTAACTTTCCTTATGTGCAGTACTTC
TRBV24-1,-,TRBD1,TRBJ2-1,CATAPGTGGEDEQFF,TGTGCCACCGCACCAGGGACAGGGGGCGAGGATGAGCAGTTCTTC
TRBV7-2,many,-,TRBJ2-5,CASSLASRAQYF,TGTGCCAGCAGCTTAGCGTCTAGGGCCCAGTACTTC
TRBV7-7,few,TRBD1,TRBJ2-2,CASRPQGSGELFF,TGTGCTAGCCGACCACAGGGGTCCGGGGAGCTGTTTTTT
TRBV27,many,TRBD1,TRBJ1-5,CASSSTGVGNQPQHF,TGTGCCAGCAGTTCGACAGGGGTCGGCAATCAGCCCCAGCATTTT
TRBV7-9,many,-,TRBJ1-4,CASSLEPSVITGTNEKLFF,TGTGCCAGCAGCTTAGAACCGTCGGTCATCACAGGGACGAATGAAAAACTGTTTTTT
TRBV7-9,-,TRBD1,TRBJ2-1,CASSKLTGWENEQFF,TGTGCCAGCAGCAAGCTGACAGGGTGGGAAAATGAGCAGTTCTTC
TRBV15,few,TRBD2,TRBJ2-1,CATSRAGTSGRFEQFF,TGTGCCACCAGCAGAGCCGGGACTAGCGGGAGATTTGAGCAGTTCTTC
TRBV7-9,few,-,TRBJ2-3,CASSLSADTQYF,TGTGCCAGCAGCTTATCCGCAGATACGCAGTATTTT
TRBV25-1,few,TRBD2,TRBJ2-5,CASSGFPGLAGGRETQYF,TGTGCCAGCAGCGGCTTTCCGGGACTAGCGGGAGGACGGGAGACCCAGTACTTC
TRBV27,many,-,TRBJ2-3,CASGRFPDTQYF,TGTGCCAGCGGCCGCTTCCCAGATACGCAGTATTTT
TRBV11-2,-,TRBD2,TRBJ2-1,CASSPLTSGRSNEQFF,TGTGCCAGCAGCCCCCTGACTAGCGGGAGATCCAATGAGCAGTTCTTC
TRBV10-2,many,TRBD1,TRBJ2-2,CASTGTGGMIGELFF,TGCGCCAGCACCGGGACAGGGGGCATGATCGGGGAGCTGTTTTTT
TRBV30,many,TRBD2,TRBJ2-7,CAWSVRGGTPGRYLYEQYF,TGTGCCTGGAGTGTACGGGGGGGGACCCCTGGGCGTTATCTCTACGAGCAGTACTTC
TRBV28,many,TRBD2,TRBJ2-1,CASSPGLAGGTQFF,TGTGCCAGCAGCCCCGGGTTAGCGGGGGGTACCCAGTTCTTC
TRBV7-9,many,-,TRBJ2-7,CASTDPSSETYEQYF,TGTGCCAGCACCGACCCGTCTAGCGAAACCTACGAGCAGTACTTC
TRBV4-2,many,TRBD1,TRBJ1-2,CASSQDAGGGYTF,TGTGCCAGCAGCCAAGACGCAGGGGGTGGCTACACCTTC
TRBV7-2,few,-,TRBJ2-7,CASSPAGNSYEQYF,TGTGCCAGCAGCCCCGCCGGGAACTCCTACGAGCAGTACTTC
TRBV3-1,many,TRBD1,TRBJ2-2,CASSQGDRDTGELFF,TGTGCCAGCAGCCAAGGGGACAGGGACACCGGGGAGCTGTTTTTT
TRBV9,many,-,TRBJ2-3,CASSVGHSGDTQYF,TGTGCCAGCAGCGTAGGTCATAGCGGAGATACGCAGTATTTT
TRBV5-6,medium-sized,TRBD1,TRBJ1-1,CASSLYRGPTEAFF,TGTGCCAGCAGCCTCTACAGGGGGCCCACTGAAGCTTTCTTT
TRBV9,few,TRBD1,TRBJ2-4,CASSVVGQGGSIQYF,TGTGCCAGCAGCGTAGTAGGACAGGGTGGCAGCATTCAGTACTTC
TRBV7-6,-,-,TRBJ2-1,CASSLGVERRGNEQFF,TGTGCCAGCAGCTTAGGGGTTGAGCGGAGGGGTAATGAGCAGTTCTTC
TRBV7-9,many,-,TRBJ2-3,CASSGLLSDTQYF,TGTGCCAGCAGCGGGCTTCTGTCAGATACGCAGTATTTT
TRBV9,many,-,TRBJ2-2,CASSVIAEGTGELFF,TGTGCCAGCAGCGTTATAGCGGAGGGCACCGGGGAGCTGTTTTTT
TRBV10-3,many,-,TRBJ1-1,CAISEPDRNTEAFF,TGTGCCATCAGTGAACCCGACCGGAACACTGAAGCTTTCTTT